The rows below give T cell receptor beta chains drawn from one sample of a study of blood T cell repertoires in COVID-19. Generated by immunoSEQ multiplex PCR, the TCRdb table keeps only in-frame clones and is missing some. The table includes 200,000 or so clones, roughly 91% detected once. Specimen: PBMCs or T cells enriched from blood (not recorded which). Receptor source: a young man in a cohort exposed to, infected with or recovered from COVID-19 (not recorded which). Both conserved end residues are part of each CDR3. D genes are given only for firm matches. Clone size, where shown, is once, few, many, or a class for clones that have expanded.

d_call clone_size j_call v_call cdr3_nt cdr3_aa
TRBD1 NA TRBJ2-1 TRBV12-3/TRBV12-4 TGTGCCAGCAGTGTTGACAGGGGGCATGAGCAGTTCTTC CASSVDRGHEQFF
NA many TRBJ1-5 TRBV24-1 TGTGCCACCAGTCAGGGTCCTCAGCCCCAGCATTTT CATSQGPQPQHF
TRBD1 once TRBJ1-2 TRBV25-1 TGTGCCAGCAGTATGACAGGGGTTGGGACTAACTATGGCTACACCTTC CASSMTGVGTNYGYTF
TRBD1 NA TRBJ1-2 TRBV19 TGTGCCAGTAGTATAGTCCCGGCAGGGGGCTACTATGGCTACACCTTC CASSIVPAGGYYGYTF
TRBD1 NA TRBJ2-1 TRBV6-5 TGTGCCAGCAGTTACCAGAGAGGGGGCGTAATCAATGAGCAGTTCTTC CASSYQRGGVINEQFF
TRBD1 NA TRBJ1-1 TRBV6-5 TGTGCCAGCAGTCCGACAGACAGGGGCGCTGAAGCTTTCTTT CASSPTDRGAEAFF
TRBD2 NA TRBJ2-7 TRBV6-6 TGTGCCAGCAGTGTTAGCGGGGGTGTCTACGAGCAGTACTTC CASSVSGGVYEQYF
TRBD2 NA TRBJ2-5 TRBV14 TGTGCCAGCAGTCCTCCGCCAGCGGGAGGGCCGTGGGGTGGAGAGACCCAGTACTTC CASSPPPAGGPWGGETQYF
TRBD2 NA TRBJ2-7 TRBV4-2 TGTGCCAGCAGCCAAGGGATTATAGGACTAGCGGGAGGCGAGCAGTACTTC CASSQGIIGLAGGEQYF
TRBD2 NA TRBJ2-1 TRBV5-6 TGTGCCAGCAGCCACACTAGCGGGGATAGCAGGTTCTTC CASSHTSGDSRFF
NA NA TRBJ1-1 TRBV28 TGTGCCAGCAGTTTTTGCACGGTGGACAGCCTTATCAACACTGAAGCTTTCTTT CASSFCTVDSLINTEAFF
NA NA TRBJ2-1 TRBV12-3/TRBV12-4 TGTGCCAGCAGTTTCACTAGCGAGCAGTTCTTC CASSFTSEQFF
TRBD1 NA TRBJ1-4 TRBV27 TGTGCCAGCAGGGAAACCGGGACAGGGGATGAAAAACTGTTTTTT CASRETGTGDEKLFF
TRBD2 NA TRBJ2-1 TRBV15 TGTGCCACCAGCAGAGATGTCCCTCTAGCGGGAGGGCCGGGTGGCAATGAGCAGTTCTTC CATSRDVPLAGGPGGNEQFF
TRBD1 NA TRBJ2-5 TRBV15 TGTGCCACCAGCGCTCGATTCGGGACAGTCTCGGAGACCCAGTACTTC CATSARFGTVSETQYF
TRBD2 NA TRBJ2-5 TRBV5-1 TGCGCCAGCAGCCCTGGACTAGCGGAGTACCAAGAGACCCAGTACTTC CASSPGLAEYQETQYF
TRBD2 NA TRBJ2-1 TRBV11-2 TGTGCCAGCAGCCGGGACTATGATGAGCAGTTCTTC CASSRDYDEQFF
TRBD1 once TRBJ1-4 TRBV7-2 TGTGCCAGCAGCTTAGTGTCAGACAGGGGTGAAAAACTGTTTTTT CASSLVSDRGEKLFF
TRBD2 once TRBJ2-7 TRBV24-1 TGTGCCACCAGTGCCACTAGCGGGAGTTGGTACGAGCAGTACTTC CATSATSGSWYEQYF
NA NA TRBJ2-7 TRBV11-2 TGTGCCAGCCACCAGGCAGGGCCCTCTTACGAGCAGTACTTC CASHQAGPSYEQYF
NA NA TRBJ2-1 TRBV6-5 TGTGCCAGCAGTTACGGCGACAGGGGAGGGGACAATGAGCAGTTCTTC CASSYGDRGGDNEQFF
TRBD2 NA TRBJ2-1 TRBV4-2 TGTGCCAGCAGCCAACCTCTAGCGGACCCTTCCTACAATGAGCAGTTCTTC CASSQPLADPSYNEQFF
NA once TRBJ2-1 TRBV7-3 TGTGCCAGCAGCCCGGGAACTACGGGCAATGAGCAGTTCTTC CASSPGTTGNEQFF
NA NA TRBJ2-7 TRBV4-1 TGCGCCAGCAGCGAACCAGCTAGCACCGAGCAGTACTTC CASSEPASTEQYF
TRBD1 NA TRBJ1-3 TRBV9 TGTGCCAGCAGCGCCCCTTTCCCAGGGACAGGGGCGTGGGGAAACACCATATATTTT CASSAPFPGTGAWGNTIYF
TRBD2 NA TRBJ2-1 TRBV27 TGTGCCAGCAGTTATAGCGGGGGGGGTGAGCAGTTCTTC CASSYSGGGEQFF
TRBD2 NA TRBJ2-7 TRBV6-5 TGTGCCAGCAGTCGACTTAGCGGGAGCGAGCAGTACTTC CASSRLSGSEQYF
TRBD2 NA TRBJ2-1 TRBV5-5 TGTGCCAGCAGCCCCGAGGGACTAGCGGGAGTTGTTGAGCAGTTCTTC CASSPEGLAGVVEQFF
NA NA TRBJ2-7 TRBV28 TGTGCCAGCCATTTCGGGGTATCCCAGTACTTC CASHFGVSQYF
NA NA TRBJ1-2 TRBV7-2 TGTGCCAGCAGCTTCCCGAGAGCGCCGGGAGGCTACACCTTC CASSFPRAPGGYTF
TRBD1 once TRBJ1-2 TRBV28 TGTGCCAGCAGTTCCGGGGACAGGATGGATGTTTTAGATGGCTACACCTTC CASSSGDRMDVLDGYTF
NA once TRBJ2-1 TRBV9 TGTGCCAGCAGCGTAGGAGCGGGTCTAGGACTCAGCTCCTACAATGAGCAGTTCTTC CASSVGAGLGLSSYNEQFF
NA NA TRBJ2-1 TRBV9 TGTGCCAGCAGCGAACTAGCCTACAATGAGCAGTTCTTC CASSELAYNEQFF
NA NA TRBJ1-1 TRBV28 TGTGCCAGCAGTTTTGGAGGGGTAGTGAACACTGAAGCTTTCTTT CASSFGGVVNTEAFF
TRBD1 NA TRBJ1-5 TRBV18 TGTGCCAGCTCACCACCCGGGACAGGGCAAAATCAGCCCCAGCATTTT CASSPPGTGQNQPQHF